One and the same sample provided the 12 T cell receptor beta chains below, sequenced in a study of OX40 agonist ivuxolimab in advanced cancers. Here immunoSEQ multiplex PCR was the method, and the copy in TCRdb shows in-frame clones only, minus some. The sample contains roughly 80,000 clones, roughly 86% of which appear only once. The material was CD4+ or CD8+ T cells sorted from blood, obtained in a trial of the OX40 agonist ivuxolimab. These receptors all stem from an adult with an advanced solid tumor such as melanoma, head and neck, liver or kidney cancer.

In DNA, the CDR3 is TGTGCCAGCAGCTCCAGGACTAGCGTCTACAATGAGCAGTTCTTC. Translated: CASSSRTSVYNEQFF. The chain carries TRBV9 and TRBJ2-1, with 9 bases identical to TRBD2. The CDR3 spans 15 residues. J gave up 3 bases and V 4 bases, and 5 bases lay outside the gene matches. CDR1 is SGDLS and CDR2 is YYNGEE in the germline V gene. Supplemented by reference TRBV9 and TRBJ2-1, the full variable domain reads DSGVTQTPKHLITATGQRVTLRCSPRSGDLSVYWYQQSLDQGLQFLIQYYNGEERAKGNILERFSAQQFPDLHSELNLSSLELGDSALYFCASSSRTSVYNEQFFGPGTRLTVL.

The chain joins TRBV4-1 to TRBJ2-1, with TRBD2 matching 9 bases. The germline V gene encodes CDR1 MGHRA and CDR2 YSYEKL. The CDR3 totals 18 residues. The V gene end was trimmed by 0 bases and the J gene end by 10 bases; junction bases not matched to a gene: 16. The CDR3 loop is CASSQDGRLAGQESEQFF. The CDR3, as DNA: TGCGCCAGCAGCCAAGATGGTAGGCTAGCGGGGCAGGAGAGCGAGCAGTTCTTC.

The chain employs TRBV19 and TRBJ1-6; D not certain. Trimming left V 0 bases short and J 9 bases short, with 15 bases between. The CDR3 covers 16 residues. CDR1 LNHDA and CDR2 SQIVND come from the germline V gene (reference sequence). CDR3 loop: CASSIDLTGNGSPLHF. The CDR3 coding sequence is TGTGCCAGTAGTATAGATCTGACGGGGAACGGTTCACCCCTCCACTTT. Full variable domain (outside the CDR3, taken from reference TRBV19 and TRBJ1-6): DGGITQSPKYLFRKEGQNVTLSCEQNLNHDAMYWYRQDPGQGLRLIYYSQIVNDFQKGDIAEGYSVSREKKESFPLTVTSAQKNPTAFYLCASSIDLTGNGSPLHFGNGTRLTVT.

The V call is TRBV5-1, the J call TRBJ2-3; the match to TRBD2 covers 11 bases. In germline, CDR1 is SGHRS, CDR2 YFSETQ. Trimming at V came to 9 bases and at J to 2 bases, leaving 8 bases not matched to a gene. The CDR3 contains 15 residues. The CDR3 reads CATHSGRVVTDTQYF. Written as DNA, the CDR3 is TGCGCCACCCATAGCGGGAGGGTCGTCACAGATACGCAGTATTTT.

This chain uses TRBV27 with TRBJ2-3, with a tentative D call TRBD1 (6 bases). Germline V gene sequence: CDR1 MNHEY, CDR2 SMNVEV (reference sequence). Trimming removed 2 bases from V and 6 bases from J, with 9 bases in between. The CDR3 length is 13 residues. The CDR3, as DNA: TGTGCCAGCAGTTTAAGGCAGGGGGATACGCAGTATTTT. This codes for CASSLRQGDTQYF.

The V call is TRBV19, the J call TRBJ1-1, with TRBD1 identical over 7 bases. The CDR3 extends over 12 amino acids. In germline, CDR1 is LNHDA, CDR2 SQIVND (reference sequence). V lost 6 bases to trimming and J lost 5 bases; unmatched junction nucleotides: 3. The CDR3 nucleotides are TGTGCCAGTAGCCTCAGGGGGACTGAAGCTTTCTTT. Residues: CASSLRGTEAFF.

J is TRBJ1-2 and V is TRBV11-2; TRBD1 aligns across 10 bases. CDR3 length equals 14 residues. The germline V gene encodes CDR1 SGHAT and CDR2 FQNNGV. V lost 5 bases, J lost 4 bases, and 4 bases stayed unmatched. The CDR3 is CASSTGQGVYGYTF. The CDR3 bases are TGTGCCAGCAGCACCGGACAGGGGGTCTATGGCTACACCTTC.

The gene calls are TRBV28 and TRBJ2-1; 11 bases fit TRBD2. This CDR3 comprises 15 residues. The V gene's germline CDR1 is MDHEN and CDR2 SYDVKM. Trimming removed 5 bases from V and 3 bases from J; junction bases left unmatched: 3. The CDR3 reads CASSQTSGNYNEQFF. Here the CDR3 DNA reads TGTGCCAGCAGTCAGACTAGCGGGAACTACAATGAGCAGTTCTTC.

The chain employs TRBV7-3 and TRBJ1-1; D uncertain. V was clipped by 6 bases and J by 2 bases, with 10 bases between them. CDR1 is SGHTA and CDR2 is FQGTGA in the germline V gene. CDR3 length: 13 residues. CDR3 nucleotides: TGTGCCAGCAGTCGTGACGGAAACACTGAAGCTTTCTTT. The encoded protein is CASSRDGNTEAFF.

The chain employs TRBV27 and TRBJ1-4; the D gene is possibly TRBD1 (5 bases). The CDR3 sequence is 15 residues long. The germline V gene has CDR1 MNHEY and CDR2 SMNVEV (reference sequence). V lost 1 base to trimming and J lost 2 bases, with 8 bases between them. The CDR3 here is CASSLFSGTNEKLFF. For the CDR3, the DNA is TGTGCCAGCAGTTTATTCTCAGGGACTAATGAAAAACTGTTTTTT. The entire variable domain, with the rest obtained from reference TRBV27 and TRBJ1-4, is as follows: EAQVTQNPRYLITVTGKKLTVTCSQNMNHEYMSWYRQDPGLGLRQIYYSMNVEVTDKGDVPEGYKVSRKEKRNFPLILESPSPNQTSLYFCASSLFSGTNEKLFFGSGTQLSVL.

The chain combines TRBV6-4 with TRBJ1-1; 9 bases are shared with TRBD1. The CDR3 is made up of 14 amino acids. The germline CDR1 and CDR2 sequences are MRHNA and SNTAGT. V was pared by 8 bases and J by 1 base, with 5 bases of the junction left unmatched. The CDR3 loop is CASGVDRGNTEAFF. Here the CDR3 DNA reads TGTGCCAGCGGAGTGGACAGGGGGAACACTGAAGCTTTCTTT.

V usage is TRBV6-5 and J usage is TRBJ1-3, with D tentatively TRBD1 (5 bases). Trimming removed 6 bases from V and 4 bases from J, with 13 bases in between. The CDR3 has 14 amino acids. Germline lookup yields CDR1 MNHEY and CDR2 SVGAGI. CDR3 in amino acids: CASRGAGSGNTIYF. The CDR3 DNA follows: TGTGCCAGCAGGGGAGCAGGGTCAGGAAACACCATATATTTT.